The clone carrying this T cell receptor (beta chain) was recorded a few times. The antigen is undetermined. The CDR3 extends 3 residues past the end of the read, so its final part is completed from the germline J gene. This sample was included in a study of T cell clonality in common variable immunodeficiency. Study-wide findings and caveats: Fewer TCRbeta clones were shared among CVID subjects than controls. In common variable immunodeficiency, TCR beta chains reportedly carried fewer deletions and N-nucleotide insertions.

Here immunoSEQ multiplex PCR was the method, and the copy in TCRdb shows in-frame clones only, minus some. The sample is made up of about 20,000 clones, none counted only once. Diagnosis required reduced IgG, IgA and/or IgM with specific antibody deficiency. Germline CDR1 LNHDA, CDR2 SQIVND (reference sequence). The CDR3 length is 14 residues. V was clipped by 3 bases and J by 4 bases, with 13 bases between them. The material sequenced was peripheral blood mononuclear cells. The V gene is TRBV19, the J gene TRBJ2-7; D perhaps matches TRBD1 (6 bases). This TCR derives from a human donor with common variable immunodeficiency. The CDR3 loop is CASSMGRGTYEQYF. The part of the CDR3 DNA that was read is TGTGCCAGTAGTATGGGCAGGGGAACTTACGAG.